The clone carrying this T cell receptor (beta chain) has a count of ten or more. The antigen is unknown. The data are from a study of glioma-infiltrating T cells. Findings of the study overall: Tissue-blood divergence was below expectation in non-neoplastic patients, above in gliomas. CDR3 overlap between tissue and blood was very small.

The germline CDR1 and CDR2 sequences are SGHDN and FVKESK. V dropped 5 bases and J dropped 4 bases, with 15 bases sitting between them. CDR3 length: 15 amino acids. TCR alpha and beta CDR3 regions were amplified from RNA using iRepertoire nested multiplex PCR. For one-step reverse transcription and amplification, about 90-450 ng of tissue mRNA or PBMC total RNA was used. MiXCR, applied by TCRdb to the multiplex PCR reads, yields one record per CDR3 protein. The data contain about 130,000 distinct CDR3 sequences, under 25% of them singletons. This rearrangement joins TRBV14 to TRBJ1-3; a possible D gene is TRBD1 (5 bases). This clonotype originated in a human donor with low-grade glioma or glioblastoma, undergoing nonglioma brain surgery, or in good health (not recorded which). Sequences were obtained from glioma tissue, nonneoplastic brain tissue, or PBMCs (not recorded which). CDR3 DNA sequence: TGTGCCAGCAGCTACCGGGGGGTACCGGGAAACACCATATATTTT. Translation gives CASSYRGVPGNTIYF.